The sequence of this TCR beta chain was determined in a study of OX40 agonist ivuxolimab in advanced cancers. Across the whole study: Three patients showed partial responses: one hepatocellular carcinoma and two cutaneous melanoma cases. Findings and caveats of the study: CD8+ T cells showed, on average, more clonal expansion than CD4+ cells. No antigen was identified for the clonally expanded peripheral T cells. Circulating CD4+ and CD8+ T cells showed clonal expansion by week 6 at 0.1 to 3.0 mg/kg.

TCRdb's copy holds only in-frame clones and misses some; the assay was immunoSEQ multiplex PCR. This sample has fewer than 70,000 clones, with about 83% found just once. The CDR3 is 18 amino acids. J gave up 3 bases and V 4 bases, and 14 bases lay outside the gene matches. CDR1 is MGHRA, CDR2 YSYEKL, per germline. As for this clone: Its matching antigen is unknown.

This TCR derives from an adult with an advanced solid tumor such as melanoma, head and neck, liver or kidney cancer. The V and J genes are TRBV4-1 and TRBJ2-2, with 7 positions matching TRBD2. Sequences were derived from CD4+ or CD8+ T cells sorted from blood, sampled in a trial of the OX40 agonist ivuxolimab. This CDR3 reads CASSLKMAGDGDTGELFF. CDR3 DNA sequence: TGCGCCAGCAGCCTCAAAATGGCGGGAGATGGGGACACCGGGGAGCTGTTTTTT.